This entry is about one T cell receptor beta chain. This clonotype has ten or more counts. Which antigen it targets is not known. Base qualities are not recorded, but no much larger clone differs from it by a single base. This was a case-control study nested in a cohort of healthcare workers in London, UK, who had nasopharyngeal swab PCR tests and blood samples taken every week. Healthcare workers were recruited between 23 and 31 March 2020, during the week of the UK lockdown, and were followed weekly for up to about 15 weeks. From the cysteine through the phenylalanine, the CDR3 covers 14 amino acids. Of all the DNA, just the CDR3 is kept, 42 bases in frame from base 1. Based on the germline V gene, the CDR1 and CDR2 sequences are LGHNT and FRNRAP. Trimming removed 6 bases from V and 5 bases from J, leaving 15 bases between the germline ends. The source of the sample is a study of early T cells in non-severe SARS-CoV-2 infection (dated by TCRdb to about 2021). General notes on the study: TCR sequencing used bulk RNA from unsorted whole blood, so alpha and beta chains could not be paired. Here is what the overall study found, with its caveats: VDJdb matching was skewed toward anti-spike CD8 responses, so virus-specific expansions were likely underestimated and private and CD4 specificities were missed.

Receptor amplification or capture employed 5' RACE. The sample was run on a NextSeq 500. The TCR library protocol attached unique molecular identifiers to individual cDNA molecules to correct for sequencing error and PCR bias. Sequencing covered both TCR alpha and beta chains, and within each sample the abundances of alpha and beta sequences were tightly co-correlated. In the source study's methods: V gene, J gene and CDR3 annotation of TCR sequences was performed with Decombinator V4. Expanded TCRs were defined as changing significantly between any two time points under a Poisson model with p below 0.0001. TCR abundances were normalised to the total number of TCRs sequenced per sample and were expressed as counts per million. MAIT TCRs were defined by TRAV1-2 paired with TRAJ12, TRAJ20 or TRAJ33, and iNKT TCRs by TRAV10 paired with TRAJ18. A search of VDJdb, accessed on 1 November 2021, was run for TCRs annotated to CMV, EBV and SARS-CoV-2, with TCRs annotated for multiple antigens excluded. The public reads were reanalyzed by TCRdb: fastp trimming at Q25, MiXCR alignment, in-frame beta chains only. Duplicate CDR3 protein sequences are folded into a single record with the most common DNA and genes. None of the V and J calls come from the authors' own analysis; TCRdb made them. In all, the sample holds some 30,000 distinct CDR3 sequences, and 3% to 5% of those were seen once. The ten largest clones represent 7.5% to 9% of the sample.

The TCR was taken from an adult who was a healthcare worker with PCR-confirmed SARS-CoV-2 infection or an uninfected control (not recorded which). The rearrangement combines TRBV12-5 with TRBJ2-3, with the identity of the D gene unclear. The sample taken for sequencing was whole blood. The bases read TGTGCTAGTGGGGAGACAAGTTCTGGAGATACGCAGTATTTT. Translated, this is CASGETSSGDTQYF.